This T cell receptor (beta chain) was retrieved from a study of T cells in Graves' hyperthyroidism and ophthalmopathy. Study-wide results and limits: Using 13 V-J features, a model discriminated ophthalmopathy from stable hyperthyroidism. Most thyroid clonotypes expanded above 0.001 were also detected in blood. Ophthalmopathy was predicted by the model a median of approximately six months ahead of onset.

Comments on this clonotype: Its target is not known.

This CDR3 has 14 amino acids. CDR1 is LGHNA, CDR2 YSLEER, per germline. V lost 2 bases to trimming and J lost 1 base, with 8 bases between them. Amplification yielded TCR beta CDR3 regions, with RNA transcripts as the source. Primed by the HTBI set, a first-round RT-PCR was run on the TCR CDR3. TCRdb re-analysed the multiplex PCR reads in MiXCR, keeping a single row per CDR3 protein. The table records about 640,000 distinct CDR3 sequences, about a fifth of them present only once. The TCR was taken from a man aged 25 to 40 with Graves' ophthalmopathy. The chain combines TRBV4-3 with TRBJ2-5; a weak D match, TRBD2 (5 bases). The sequenced sample was blood. The CDR3 nucleotides read TGCGCCAGCAGCCAAAACCGGGGCCAAGAGACCCAGTACTTC. Encoded protein: CASSQNRGQETQYF.